This T cell receptor (beta chain) was recorded in a study of molecular identifiers for immune sequencing clone quantification. Whole-study findings and limits: Sizes of clones that are highly expanded could be underestimated (if identical TCR molecules share a barcode).

Previously published methods and listed TCR primers were used for the bulk TCR libraries. TCRdb re-analysed the PCR reads in MiXCR, keeping a single row per CDR3 protein. The profile covers about 640,000 distinct CDR3 sequences, with roughly 21% appearing a single time and 0.7% to 1% taken by the ten largest. Preparation of naive CD8 libraries involved roughly 18,000 to 1,100,000 sorted cells and 10%, 30% or 50% RNA. The sorting of naive CD8 T cells used the CD8+CD4-CCR7+CD45RA+ phenotype. This clonotype appeared a few times. The antigen remains undetermined. CDR3 length: 13 residues. With 8 bases removed from V and 0 bases from J, the gap between germline ends came to 9 bases. CDR1 and CDR2 (germline): MNHEY, SMNVEV (reference sequence).

Sequences were obtained from naive CD8+ T cells from blood, with Jurkat cell RNA spiked in. Subset defined: FACS-sorted CD8+CD4-CCR7+CD45RA+ naive T cells. The chain is built from TRBV27 and TRBJ2-3; possible D gene TRBD1, 5 bases. The sequence came from a human donor in good health. Some libraries in this study had Jurkat cell RNA spiked in. Here the CDR3 reads CASCKGSTDTQYF. The DNA for the CDR3 is TGTGCCAGCTGTAAGGGGAGCACAGATACGCAGTATTTT.